These 32 T cell receptor beta chains were all obtained from the same sample, sequenced in a study of blood T cell repertoires in COVID-19. Here immunoSEQ multiplex PCR was the method, and the copy in TCRdb shows in-frame clones only, minus some. Here the sample spans over 120,000 clones, roughly 80% being singletons. Sequenced sample: peripheral blood. All receptors come from a woman of 80 years or more with acute or convalescent COVID-19.

The chain couples TRBV4-3 to TRBJ1-2, with unresolved D. This CDR3 spans 15 amino acids. CDR1 and CDR2 (germline): LGHNA, YSLEER. The V end was cut by 2 bases, the J end by 8 bases, with 18 bases between. CDR3: CASSQTPEGDGGYTF. Written as DNA, the CDR3 is TGCGCCAGCAGCCAAACGCCCGAGGGAGACGGAGGCTACACCTTC.

The count of this clone is one. This chain links TRBV9 with TRBJ1-6, with a tentative D call TRBD1 (5 bases). In germline, CDR1 is SGDLS, CDR2 YYNGEE. Between the trimmed V and J ends, which lost 4 bases and 5 bases, there was a span of 16 bases. This CDR3 spans 16 amino acids. CDR3 sequence: CASSRSGGTNNSPLHF. The CDR3 nucleotides read TGTGCCAGCAGCCGCTCGGGGGGGACCAATAATTCACCCCTCCACTTT.

V is TRBV7-6 and J is TRBJ1-1, with a weak D call TRBD1 (5 bases). V was pared by 5 bases and J by 4 bases, with 17 bases between. The CDR3 is 15 residues long. Per the germline V gene, CDR1 is SGHVS and CDR2 is FNYEAQ. Here the CDR3 DNA reads TGTGCCAGCAGCGGTCGAAGTTCAGGGATCACTGAAGCTTTCTTT. Its protein is CASSGRSSGITEAFF.

V usage is TRBV11-1 and J usage is TRBJ1-1; tentative D call: TRBD1 (5 bases). This CDR3 spans 15 amino acids. CDR1 and CDR2 from the germline V gene are SGHAT and FQDESV (reference sequence). Trimming removed 4 bases from V and 3 bases from J, with 15 bases in between. The CDR3 DNA is TGTGCCAGCAGCTCCGGGCAGGGTGGGGACACTGAAGCTTTCTTT. Encoded protein: CASSSGQGGDTEAFF.

The chain employs TRBV29-1 and TRBJ1-5, with TRBD1 matching 12 bases. CDR3 size: 15 residues. CDR1 is SQVTM, CDR2 ANQGSEA, per germline. After removal of 6 bases from V and 5 bases from J, the junction contained 8 bases not matched to a gene. The CDR3: CSVAFGTGGDQPQHF. The DNA of the CDR3 is TGCAGCGTCGCCTTTGGGACAGGGGGCGATCAGCCCCAGCATTTT.

The chain links TRBV7-9 to TRBJ1-1; possibly TRBD1 for D (6 bases). Germline CDR1 is SEHNR and CDR2 is FQNEAQ (reference sequence). CDR3 length: 13 residues. Trimming cost V 4 bases and J 4 bases, with 10 bases left between them. As DNA, the CDR3 is TGTGCCAGCAGCTCCTCAGGGGTCACTGAAGCTTTCTTT. Amino acid sequence: CASSSSGVTEAFF.

The gene calls are TRBV30 and TRBJ1-1; TRBD1 might be the D (6 bases). Looked up from germline, CDR1 is GTSNPN and CDR2 is SVGIG (reference sequence). This CDR3 has 12 residues. Trimming took off 5 bases at V and 5 bases at J, with 12 bases between the two ends. The CDR3 DNA sequence: TGTGCCTGGGGCAGGGGAGATACTGAAGCTTTCTTT. Amino acid sequence: CAWGRGDTEAFF.

This chain connects TRBV11-3 to TRBJ2-5, with 10 positions matching TRBD2. With 1 base clipped from V and 0 bases from J, the junction kept 2 bases outside the gene matches. Germline-derived CDR1 and CDR2 are SGHNT and YENEEA. The CDR3 is made up of 16 amino acids. This chain's CDR3 is CASSLGSGGDQETQYF. CDR3 bases: TGTGCCAGCAGCTTAGGCAGCGGGGGGGACCAAGAGACCCAGTACTTC.

The chain joins TRBV5-1 to TRBJ1-6; no definite D call. Germline CDR1 is SGHRS and CDR2 is YFSETQ. The CDR3 consists of 16 residues. V was shortened by 2 bases and J by 7 bases, with 16 bases between the two germline ends. The CDR3 sequence is CASSLSRGDGNSPLHF. CDR3 in DNA: TGCGCCAGCAGCTTATCACGGGGAGACGGCAATTCACCCCTCCACTTT.

As DNA, the CDR3 is TGTGCCAGCAGGCTAACAGGGTACGCTGAAGCTTTCTTT. This gives the protein CASRLTGYAEAFF. This chain joins TRBV6-5 and TRBJ1-1, with D tentatively TRBD1 (6 bases). This CDR3 is 13 amino acids long. Germline V gene sequence: CDR1 MNHEY, CDR2 SVGAGI. Trimming took 6 bases from V and 6 from J, leaving 14 bases between them.

This chain joins TRBV7-2 and TRBJ1-1, with 8 bases fitting TRBD1. V lost 5 bases to trimming and J lost 10 bases; unmatched junction nucleotides: 9. CDR1 is SGHTA and CDR2 is FQGNSA in the germline V gene. This CDR3 has 13 amino acids. DNA for the CDR3: TGTGCCAGCAGCACGTTAGGACAGGGAGTAGCTTTCTTT. Translating gives CASSTLGQGVAFF.

This clone was picked up a small number of times. The chain has TRBV2 and TRBJ1-6, with D hard to call. V lost 8 bases and J lost 8, with 13 bases in between. Germline values: CDR1 SNHLY, CDR2 FYNNEI. This CDR3 comprises 13 residues. CDR3 in DNA: TGTGCCAGCGCGAGAGGGAGGCATTCACCCCTCCACTTT. Translating gives CASARGRHSPLHF.

The rearrangement uses TRBV2 and TRBJ2-6; D is perhaps TRBD1 (6 bases). CDR1 SNHLY and CDR2 FYNNEI come from the germline V gene. The CDR3 loop spans 15 amino acids. With 6 bases removed from V and 0 bases from J, the gap between germline ends came to 9 bases. CDR3 DNA: TGTGCCAGCAGCGCAGGGGTCTCTGGGGCCAACGTCCTGACTTTC. It translates to CASSAGVSGANVLTF.

The chain has TRBV2 and TRBJ1-1; D gene uncertain. V lost 2 bases and J lost 10, with 8 bases in between. The CDR3 runs 11 residues. CDR1 and CDR2 from the germline V gene are SNHLY and FYNNEI. CDR3 loop: CASSETGGAFF. The DNA for the CDR3 is TGTGCCAGCAGTGAAACCGGAGGAGCTTTCTTT.

In this sample, this clone turned up once. Distinct nucleotide sequences in the sample also encode this CDR3. The chain links TRBV19 to TRBJ1-5; D ambiguous. The CDR3 sequence is 12 residues long. Germline V gives CDR1 LNHDA, CDR2 SQIVND (reference sequence). V dropped 4 bases and J dropped 3 bases, with 4 bases sitting between them. The DNA of the CDR3 is TGTGCCAGTAGTACTCTCAATCAGCCCCAGCATTTT. Amino acid sequence: CASSTLNQPQHF.

The chain has TRBV15 and TRBJ1-1; D perhaps matches TRBD1 (6 bases). The length of the CDR3 is 14 residues. In germline, CDR1 is LNHNV, CDR2 YYDKDF (reference sequence). V dropped 2 bases and J dropped 7 bases, with 14 bases sitting between them. The CDR3 here is CATSRIDRRGEAFF. In DNA form, the CDR3 reads TGTGCCACCAGCAGAATCGACAGGCGAGGTGAAGCTTTCTTT.

The chain employs TRBV18 and TRBJ1-3; possible D gene TRBD1, 5 bases. CDR1 KGHSH and CDR2 LQKENI come from the germline V gene. The CDR3 sequence is 19 residues long. V gave up 7 bases and J gave up 0 bases, with 25 bases separating them. The CDR3 loop reads CASFNSPGPQASSGNTIYF. CDR3 sequence (DNA): TGTGCCAGCTTCAATTCACCAGGGCCTCAGGCCAGCTCTGGAAACACCATATATTTT.

This clone was recorded only once. A read error may produce the germline difference seen at one junction end. The CDR3 coding sequence is TGTGCCAGCAGTTTGGGACAGGGTTTACTTGTCGATCGATTT. Encoded protein: CASSLGQGLLVDRF. The V call is TRBV2, the J call TRBJ1-1; 9 bases match TRBD1. The CDR3 loop spans 14 amino acids. CDR1 is SNHLY and CDR2 is FYNNEI in the germline V gene.

The rearrangement links TRBV15 to TRBJ2-2, with 9 positions matching TRBD2. Germline V gives CDR1 LNHNV, CDR2 YYDKDF (reference sequence). V shed 0 bases, J shed 5 bases, and the junction held 10 bases outside the gene matches. The CDR3 covers 18 residues. The CDR3 DNA reads TGTGCCACCAGCAGAGATCTCCTTCGCGCGGGGGGGACCGGGGAGCTGTTTTTT. This codes for CATSRDLLRAGGTGELFF.

The gene calls are TRBV15 and TRBJ2-7; 7 bases match TRBD1. Trimming took 3 bases from V and 2 from J; bases not matched to a gene: 16. Germline lookup yields CDR1 LNHNV and CDR2 YYDKDF (reference sequence). This CDR3 contains 18 residues. The CDR3 DNA is TGTGCCACCAGCAGTGGCCCCACACCAACAGGGGATCCCTACGAGCAGTACTTC. As protein: CATSSGPTPTGDPYEQYF.

The chain employs TRBV7-8 and TRBJ2-2; possibly TRBD1 for D (6 bases). Trimming stripped 11 bases from V and 6 bases from J, with 13 bases between. CDR1 is SGHVS, CDR2 FQNEAQ, per germline. The CDR3 totals 12 residues. CDR3 loop: CALSWGPGELFF. The DNA of the CDR3 is TGTGCCCTGTCGTGGGGGCCCGGGGAGCTGTTTTTT.

In its sample, this clone was seen a few times. The chain's CDR3 is CASSQGPGQGPREAFF. In nucleotides, the CDR3 is TGTGCCAGCAGCCAAGGACCGGGACAGGGGCCTCGTGAAGCTTTCTTT. V usage is TRBV4-2 and J usage is TRBJ1-1; TRBD1 matches at 10 bases. V was pared by 1 base and J by 7 bases, with 9 bases of the junction left unmatched. Germline loops: CDR1 LGHNA, CDR2 YNFKEQ. The CDR3 is 16 residues long.

This clone was found a few times. The chain is built from TRBV18 and TRBJ1-3; D might be TRBD1 (5 bases). Between the trimmed V and J ends, which lost 3 bases and 4 bases, there was a span of 13 bases. This CDR3 comprises 15 residues. Germline CDR1 KGHSH, CDR2 LQKENI. The CDR3 loop reads CASSPQGWSGNTIYF. The CDR3 DNA is TGTGCCAGCTCACCGCAGGGTTGGAGCGGAAACACCATATATTTT.

The gene calls are TRBV6-5 and TRBJ1-1, with 8 bases lining up with TRBD1. The CDR3 sequence is 14 residues long. V shed 5 bases, J shed 0 bases, and the junction held 2 bases outside the gene matches. In germline, CDR1 is MNHEY, CDR2 SVGAGI. The CDR3 loop is CASSPRGLNTEAFF. The CDR3 coding sequence is TGTGCCAGCAGTCCCAGGGGGCTGAACACTGAAGCTTTCTTT.

The CDR3 nucleotides read TGCAGCGTTCTTCTTCCCCTATTTCTACCGGGACAGCTACGGTCGAACACCGGGGAGCTGTTTTTT. Its protein is CSVLLPLFLPGQLRSNTGELFF. The chain joins TRBV29-1 to TRBJ2-2; 7 bases align to TRBD1. This CDR3 contains 22 residues. Trimming took 5 bases from V and 0 from J; bases not matched to a gene: 27. The germline V gene has CDR1 SQVTM and CDR2 ANQGSEA.

The CDR3: CASSVEGFPGVTEAFF. The CDR3 coding sequence is TGTGCCAGCAGCGTAGAGGGTTTCCCGGGAGTCACTGAAGCTTTCTTT. This sequence joins TRBV9 and TRBJ1-1, with D uncertain. Looked up from germline, CDR1 is SGDLS and CDR2 is YYNGEE. The germline V and J ends were trimmed by 0 bases and 4 bases, with 16 bases remaining between them. The CDR3 has 16 residues.

The gene calls are TRBV7-3 and TRBJ2-2; 8 nucleotides match TRBD1. CDR3 size: 16 residues. Germline trimming cut 5 bases from V and 4 bases from J; bases unmatched to any gene: 9. From germline, CDR1 is SGHTA and CDR2 FQGTGA. This CDR3 is CASSPVGQGGTGELFF. CDR3 nucleotides: TGTGCCAGCAGCCCTGTAGGACAGGGTGGCACCGGGGAGCTGTTTTTT.

V usage is TRBV10-3 and J usage is TRBJ2-5; D remains unclear. The CDR3 has 11 residues. Per germline, CDR1 ENHRY and CDR2 SYGVKD. V was cut by 8 bases and J by 2 bases, with 6 bases left in between. CDR3: CAIAGQETQYF. The DNA of the CDR3 is TGTGCCATCGCAGGACAAGAGACCCAGTACTTC.

The genes are TRBV7-9 and TRBJ1-2, with TRBD1 matching over 10 bases. Germline CDR1 and CDR2: SEHNR and FQNEAQ (reference sequence). V shed 4 bases and J 6 bases; nucleotides not matched to a gene: 8. The CDR3 consists of 15 residues. CDR3 sequence (DNA): TGTGCCAGCAGCTCTAGGGGACAGGGGATTGATGGCTACACCTTC. It encodes CASSSRGQGIDGYTF. Full variable domain (missing parts from reference TRBV7-9 and TRBJ1-2): DTGVSQNPRHKITKRGQNVTFRCDPISEHNRLYWYRQTLGQGPEFLTYFQNEAQLEKSRLLSDRFSAERPKGSFSTLEIQRTEQGDSAMYLCASSSRGQGIDGYTFGSGTRLTVV.

This chain connects TRBV7-3 to TRBJ1-1; maybe TRBD1 (5 bases). This CDR3 comprises 13 residues. V lost 5 bases, J lost 5 bases, and 12 bases lay in between. Germline V gene lookup returns CDR1 SGHTA and CDR2 FQGTGA. CDR3 DNA sequence: TGTGCCAGCAGCCAAACAGGACGGACTGAAGCTTTCTTT. It specifies CASSQTGRTEAFF.

The V and J genes are TRBV12-3 or TRBV12-4 and TRBJ1-1; D call uncertain. Between the trimmed V and J ends, which lost 6 bases and 8 bases, there was a span of 13 bases. The CDR3 totals 12 residues. CDR3 nucleotides: TGTGCCAGCAGCTCCCTCCGGGAGGAAGCTTTCTTT. The encoded protein is CASSSLREEAFF.

The rearrangement uses TRBV15 and TRBJ2-1, with 9 bases lining up with TRBD1. With V trimmed by 3 bases and J by 4 bases, 7 bases remained unmatched. Looked up from germline, CDR1 is LNHNV and CDR2 is YYDKDF (reference sequence). The CDR3 covers 16 residues. The CDR3 nucleotides are TGTGCCACCAGCAGCCTACAGGGGGCAGCATACAATGAGCAGTTCTTC. Amino acids: CATSSLQGAAYNEQFF.